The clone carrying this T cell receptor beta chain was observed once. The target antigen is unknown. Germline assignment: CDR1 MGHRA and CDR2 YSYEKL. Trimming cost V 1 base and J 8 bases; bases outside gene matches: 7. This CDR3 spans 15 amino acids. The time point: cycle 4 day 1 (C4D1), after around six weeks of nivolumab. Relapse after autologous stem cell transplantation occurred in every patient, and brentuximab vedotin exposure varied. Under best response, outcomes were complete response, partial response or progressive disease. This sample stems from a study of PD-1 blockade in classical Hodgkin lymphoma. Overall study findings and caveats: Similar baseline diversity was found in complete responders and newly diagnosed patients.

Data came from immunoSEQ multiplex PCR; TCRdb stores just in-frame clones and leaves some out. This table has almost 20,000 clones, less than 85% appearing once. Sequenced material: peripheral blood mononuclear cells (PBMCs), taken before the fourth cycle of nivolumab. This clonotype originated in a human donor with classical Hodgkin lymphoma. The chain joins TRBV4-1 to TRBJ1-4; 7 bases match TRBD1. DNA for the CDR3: TGCGCCAGCAGCCAAGGCAGGGGGATTCAGGAAAAACTGTTTTTT. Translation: CASSQGRGIQEKLFF.